This T cell receptor beta chain came from a study of T cell responses to AZD1222 COVID-19 vaccine. Study context: Doses given second, at about 4 or about 12 weeks, were pooled. Findings and caveats of the study: Sampling captured repertoires only after the peak T cell response.

This clone was recorded many times. The antigen remains undetermined. Sequenced by immunoSEQ multiplex PCR; TCRdb stores in-frame clones only, minus some. The table records 75,000 to 90,000 clones, more than 75% of them present only once. This CDR3 has 14 residues. CDR1 and CDR2 from the germline V gene are SGHAT and FQNNGV. Trimming took 1 base from V and 5 from J; bases not matched to a gene: 3. The receptor comes from an adult in good health. The V call is TRBV11-2, the J call TRBJ2-7; 9 bases match TRBD2. Sequencing was performed on peripheral blood, taken on day 0 of AZD1222 vaccination. The CDR3 DNA follows: TGTGCCAGCAGCTTAGGTAGCGGGAGTAACGAGCAGTACTTC. Protein sequence: CASSLGSGSNEQYF.